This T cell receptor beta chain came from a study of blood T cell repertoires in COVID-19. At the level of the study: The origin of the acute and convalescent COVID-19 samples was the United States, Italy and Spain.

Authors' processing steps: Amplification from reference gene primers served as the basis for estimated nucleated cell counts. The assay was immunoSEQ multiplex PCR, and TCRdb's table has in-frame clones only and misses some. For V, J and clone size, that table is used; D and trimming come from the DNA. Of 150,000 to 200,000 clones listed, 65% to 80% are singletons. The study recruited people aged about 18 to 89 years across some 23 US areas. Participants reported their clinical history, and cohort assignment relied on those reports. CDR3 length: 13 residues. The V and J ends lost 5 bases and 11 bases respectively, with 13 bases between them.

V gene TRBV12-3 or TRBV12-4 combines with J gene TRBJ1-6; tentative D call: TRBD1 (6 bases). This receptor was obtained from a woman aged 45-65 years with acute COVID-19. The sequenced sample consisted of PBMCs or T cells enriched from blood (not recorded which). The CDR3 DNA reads TGTGCCAGCAGTGTACACAGGGATCCACCCCTCCACTTT. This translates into CASSVHRDPPLHF.